A single sample is the source of the 10 T cell receptor beta chains below, sequenced in a study of OX40 agonist ivuxolimab in advanced cancers. Assay used: immunoSEQ multiplex PCR; TCRdb lists only in-frame clones, some missing. The sample shows tens of thousands of clones, 65% to 90% of them seen only once. Sequences were derived from CD4+ or CD8+ T cells sorted from blood, sampled in a trial of the OX40 agonist ivuxolimab. Source of these receptors: an adult with an advanced solid tumor such as melanoma, head and neck, liver or kidney cancer.

The sample holds a few counts of this clone. This rearrangement joins TRBV4-1 to TRBJ2-5; D is ambiguous. Trimming took off 1 base at V and 1 base at J, with 7 bases between the two ends. The CDR3 totals 14 residues. Per the germline V gene, CDR1 is MGHRA and CDR2 is YSYEKL. The CDR3 DNA follows: TGCGCCAGCAGCCAAGTCGGCAGCCAAGAGACCCAGTACTTC. Protein sequence: CASSQVGSQETQYF.

The rearrangement joins TRBV5-4 to TRBJ1-2; 8 nucleotides match TRBD1. With 4 bases clipped from V and 4 bases from J, the junction kept 9 bases outside the gene matches. Germline V gene lookup returns CDR1 SGHNT and CDR2 YYREEE (reference sequence). The CDR3 covers 15 residues. The CDR3 region is CASSPDRGDSYGYTF. For the CDR3, the DNA is TGTGCCAGCAGCCCCGACAGGGGTGATAGCTATGGCTACACCTTC.

The chain uses TRBV9 and TRBJ1-5; D uncertain. The CDR3 spans 13 residues. Per germline, CDR1 SGDLS and CDR2 YYNGEE. The V and J ends lost 4 bases and 4 bases respectively, with 9 bases between them. CDR3 DNA: TGTGCCAGCAGCTCGACACCAAATCAGCCCCAGCATTTT. Protein sequence: CASSSTPNQPQHF.

The rearrangement links TRBV13 to TRBJ1-2; weak D call: TRBD1 (6 bases). From germline, CDR1 is PRHDT and CDR2 FYEKMQ (reference sequence). The V and J ends lost 6 bases and 8 bases respectively, with 22 bases between them. The CDR3 sequence is 15 residues long. The CDR3, as DNA: TGTGCCAGCAGTTCAACCCGGGTGCAGGGGATCGGCTACACCTTC. It yields the protein CASSSTRVQGIGYTF.

The chain carries TRBV18 and TRBJ2-7; the match to TRBD2 covers 14 bases. Germline CDR1 KGHSH, CDR2 LQKENI. The junction had 5 bases not matched to a gene; V was cut back by 3 bases and J by 1 base. CDR3 size: 17 residues. The CDR3 nucleotides read TGTGCCAGCTCACCCCCGACTAGCGGGGGGGAGTCCTACGAGCAGTACGTC. This codes for CASSPPTSGGESYEQYV.

This sequence joins TRBV18 and TRBJ1-1; D uncertain. CDR3 size: 18 residues. Germline V lookup: CDR1 KGHSH, CDR2 LQKENI. V gave up 1 base and J gave up 0 bases, with 18 bases separating them. CDR3 residues: CASSPQPTAVGLNTEAFF. DNA for the CDR3: TGTGCCAGCTCACCACAACCAACGGCCGTGGGTCTGAACACTGAAGCTTTCTTT. The whole variable domain, filled in from reference TRBV18 and TRBJ1-1, reads NAGVMQNPRHLVRRRGQEARLRCSPMKGHSHVYWYRQLPEEGLKFMVYLQKENIIDESGMPKERFSAEFPKEGPSILRIQQVVRGDSAAYFCASSPQPTAVGLNTEAFFGQGTRLTVV.

The chain recombines TRBV28 with TRBJ2-3, with 11 bases matching TRBD1. Germline V CDR1 and CDR2: MDHEN, SYDVKM. CDR3 size: 20 residues. J was trimmed by 0 bases and V by 3 bases; bases with no gene match: 14. CDR3 sequence: CASSFIPGQGGYSSTDTQYF. In DNA, the CDR3 is TGTGCCAGCAGTTTTATACCGGGACAGGGGGGATACTCTAGCACAGATACGCAGTATTTT.

V usage is TRBV5-4 and J usage is TRBJ2-3; D is uncertain. V gave up 3 bases and J gave up 4 bases, with 6 bases separating them. The CDR3 runs 12 residues. Germline CDR1 is SGHNT and CDR2 is YYREEE (reference sequence). The CDR3 here is CASSWQADTQYF. For the CDR3, the DNA is TGTGCCAGCAGCTGGCAGGCAGATACGCAGTATTTT.

The chain has TRBV5-5 and TRBJ2-1; 13 bases align to TRBD2. Germline V gene lookup returns CDR1 SGHKS and CDR2 YYEKEE (reference sequence). The CDR3 has 17 residues. Unmatched junction bases numbered 4, after V lost 3 bases and J lost 1 base. CDR3 residues: CASSSRLAGGSYNEQFF. DNA for the CDR3: TGTGCCAGCAGCTCCCGACTAGCGGGAGGTTCCTACAATGAGCAGTTCTTC.

CDR3 protein: CASSRTENTGELFF. CDR3 DNA sequence: TGTGCCAGCAGCCGGACAGAGAACACCGGGGAGCTGTTTTTT. This rearrangement joins TRBV7-9 to TRBJ2-2; a possible D gene is TRBD1 (6 bases). From germline, CDR1 is SEHNR and CDR2 FQNEAQ (reference sequence). The CDR3 consists of 14 residues. Trimming took 5 bases from V and 1 from J, leaving 8 bases between them.